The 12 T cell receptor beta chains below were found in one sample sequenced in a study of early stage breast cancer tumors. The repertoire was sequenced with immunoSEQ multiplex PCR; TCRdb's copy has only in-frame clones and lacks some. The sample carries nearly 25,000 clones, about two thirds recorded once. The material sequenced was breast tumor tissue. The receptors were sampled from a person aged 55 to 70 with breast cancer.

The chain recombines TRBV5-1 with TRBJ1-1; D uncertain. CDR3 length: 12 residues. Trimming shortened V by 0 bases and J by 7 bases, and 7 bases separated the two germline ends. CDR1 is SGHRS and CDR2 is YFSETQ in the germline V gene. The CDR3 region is CASSLEGGEAFF. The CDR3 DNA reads TGCGCCAGCAGCTTGGAGGGAGGTGAAGCTTTCTTT.

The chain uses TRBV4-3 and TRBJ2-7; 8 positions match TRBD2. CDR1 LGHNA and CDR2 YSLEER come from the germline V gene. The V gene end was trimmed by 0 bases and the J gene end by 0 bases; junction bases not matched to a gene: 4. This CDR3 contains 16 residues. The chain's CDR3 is CASSQEASGYSYEQYF. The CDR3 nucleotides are TGCGCCAGCAGCCAAGAAGCTAGCGGGTACTCCTACGAGCAGTACTTC.

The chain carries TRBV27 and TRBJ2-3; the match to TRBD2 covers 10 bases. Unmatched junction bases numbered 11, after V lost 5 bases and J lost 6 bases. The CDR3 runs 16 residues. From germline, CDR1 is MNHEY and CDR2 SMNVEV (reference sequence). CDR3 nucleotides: TGTGCCAGCAGTCCCTTGAGCGGGAGGGCCCGGGATACGCAGTATTTT. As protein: CASSPLSGRARDTQYF.

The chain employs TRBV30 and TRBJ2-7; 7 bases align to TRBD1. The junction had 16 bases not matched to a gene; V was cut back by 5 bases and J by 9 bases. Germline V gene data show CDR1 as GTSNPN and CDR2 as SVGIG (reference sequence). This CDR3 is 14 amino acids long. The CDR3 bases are TGTGCCTGGTCGCCGGGACAGAGAATGATAGGGCAGTACTTC. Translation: CAWSPGQRMIGQYF.

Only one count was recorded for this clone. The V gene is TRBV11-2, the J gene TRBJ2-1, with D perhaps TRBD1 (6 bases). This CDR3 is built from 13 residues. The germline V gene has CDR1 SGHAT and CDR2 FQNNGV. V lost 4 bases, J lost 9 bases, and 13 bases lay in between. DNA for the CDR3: TGTGCCAGCAGCTACCTTACAGGGAGTGAGCAGTTCTTC. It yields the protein CASSYLTGSEQFF.

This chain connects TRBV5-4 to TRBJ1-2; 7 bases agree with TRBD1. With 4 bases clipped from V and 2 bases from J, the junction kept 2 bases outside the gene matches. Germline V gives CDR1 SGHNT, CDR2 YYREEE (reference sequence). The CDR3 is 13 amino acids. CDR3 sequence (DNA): TGTGCCAGCAGCCTGGACAGGAACTATGGCTACACCTTC. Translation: CASSLDRNYGYTF.

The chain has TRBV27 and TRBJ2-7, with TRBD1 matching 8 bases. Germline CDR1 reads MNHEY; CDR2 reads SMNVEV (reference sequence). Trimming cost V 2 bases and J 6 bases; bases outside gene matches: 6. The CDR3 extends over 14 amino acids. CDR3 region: CASSLGDRSSEQYF. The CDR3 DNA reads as TGTGCCAGCAGTTTAGGGGACAGGTCTAGCGAGCAGTACTTC.

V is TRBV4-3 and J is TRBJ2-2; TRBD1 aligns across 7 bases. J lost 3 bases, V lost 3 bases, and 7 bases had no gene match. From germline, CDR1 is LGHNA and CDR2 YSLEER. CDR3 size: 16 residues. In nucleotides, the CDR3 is TGCGCCAGCAGCCAGAACCGGGACAGTTACACCGGGGAGCTGTTTTTT. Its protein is CASSQNRDSYTGELFF.

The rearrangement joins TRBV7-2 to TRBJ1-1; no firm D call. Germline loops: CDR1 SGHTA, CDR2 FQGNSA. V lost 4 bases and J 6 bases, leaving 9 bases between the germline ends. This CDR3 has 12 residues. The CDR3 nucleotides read TGTGCCAGCAGCTCTAGGTTTTCTGAAGCTTTCTTT. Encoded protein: CASSSRFSEAFF.

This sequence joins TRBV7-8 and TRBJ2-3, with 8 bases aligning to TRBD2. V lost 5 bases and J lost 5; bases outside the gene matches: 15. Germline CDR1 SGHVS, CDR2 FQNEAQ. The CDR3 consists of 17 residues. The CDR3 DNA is TGTGCCAGCAGCCCGGGGTTAGCCGGGAGGGCCTTAGATACGCAGTATTTT. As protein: CASSPGLAGRALDTQYF.

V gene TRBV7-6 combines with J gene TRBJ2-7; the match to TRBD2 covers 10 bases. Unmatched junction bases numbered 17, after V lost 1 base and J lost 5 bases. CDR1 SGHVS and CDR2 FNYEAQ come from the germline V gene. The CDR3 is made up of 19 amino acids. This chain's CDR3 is CASSLGPTGTSARYNEQYF. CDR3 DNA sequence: TGTGCCAGCAGCTTAGGCCCAACCGGGACTAGCGCGAGGTACAACGAGCAGTACTTC.

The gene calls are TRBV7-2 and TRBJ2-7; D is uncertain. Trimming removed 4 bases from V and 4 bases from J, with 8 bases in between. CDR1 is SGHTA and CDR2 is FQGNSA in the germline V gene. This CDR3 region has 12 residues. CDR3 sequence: CASSSGPYEQYF. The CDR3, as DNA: TGTGCCAGCAGCTCAGGCCCTTACGAGCAGTACTTC.